These 14 T cell receptor beta chains share one sample of origin, sequenced in a study of T cells in Graves' hyperthyroidism and ophthalmopathy. TCR beta CDR3 sequences were amplified from RNA transcripts. The study used the HTBI primer set for a first-round RT-PCR of the TCR CDR3. TCRdb analysed the multiplex PCR reads with MiXCR anew, one entry per CDR3 protein. The sample has under 400,000 distinct CDR3 sequences; roughly 15% are singletons. The sample was blood. These receptors originate from a woman aged 55-69 years with Graves' ophthalmopathy.

This clonotype was counted at least ten times. This sequence joins TRBV24-1 and TRBJ2-3, with TRBD2 matching over 9 bases. The CDR3 covers 15 residues. The J segment lost 2 bases and the V segment lost 3 bases, leaving 2 bases of the junction unmatched. Germline V CDR1 and CDR2: KGHDR, SFDVKD. The CDR3 DNA follows: TGTGCCACCAGTGATCGCGGGAGGGCCACAGATACGCAGTATTTT. Residues: CATSDRGRATDTQYF.

This clonotype was counted at least ten times. The rearrangement uses TRBV11-2 and TRBJ1-5, with D possibly matching TRBD1 (6 bases). Germline lookup yields CDR1 SGHAT and CDR2 FQNNGV. The V end was cut by 0 bases, the J end by 0 bases, with 12 bases between. The CDR3 length is 17 residues. The CDR3 nucleotides read TGTGCCAGCAGCTTAGATGGCGGGGGGCATAGCAATCAGCCCCAGCATTTT. As protein: CASSLDGGGHSNQPQHF.

The chain employs TRBV11-2 and TRBJ2-1; 9 bases agree with TRBD2. The V gene end was trimmed by 1 base and the J gene end by 2 bases; junction bases not matched to a gene: 6. The CDR3 contains 17 residues. Germline V lookup: CDR1 SGHAT, CDR2 FQNNGV. The CDR3 here is CASSLGAGGPPYNEQFF. The CDR3 nucleotides are TGTGCCAGCAGCTTAGGGGCGGGAGGGCCACCCTACAATGAGCAGTTCTTC.

This clonotype has only a few counts. The rearrangement joins TRBV7-9 to TRBJ2-3; D not certain. The CDR3 length is 13 residues. V was cut by 2 bases and J by 3 bases, with 6 bases left in between. Per the germline V gene, CDR1 is SEHNR and CDR2 is FQNEAQ (reference sequence). In nucleotides, the CDR3 is TGTGCCAGCAGCTTAATCCAGACAGATACGCAGTATTTT. Amino acids: CASSLIQTDTQYF.

Comment on this clonotype: One end of the junction fails to match germline, which may point to a read error. V gene TRBV5-1 combines with J gene TRBJ2-1; 9 positions match TRBD2. Germline values: CDR1 SGHRS, CDR2 YFSETQ. This CDR3 spans 17 amino acids. The CDR3 region has the DNA TGTGCCAGCAGCTTGAGTAGCGGGAGCGCGGGCTACAATGAGCAGTTCTTC. Its protein product is CASSLSSGSAGYNEQFF.

This clonotype was counted between two and nine times. This chain connects TRBV25-1 to TRBJ1-2; no reliable D call. The CDR3 length is 13 residues. Germline loops: CDR1 MGHDK, CDR2 SYGVNS. V was cut by 6 bases and J by 6 bases, with 14 bases left in between. The CDR3: CASSERRDHGYTF. In nucleotides, the CDR3 is TGTGCCAGCAGCGAGCGTCGGGATCATGGCTACACCTTC.

This clonotype was observed a handful of times. The chain combines TRBV29-1 with TRBJ2-7, with D perhaps TRBD1 (5 bases). CDR1 SQVTM and CDR2 ANQGSEA come from the germline V gene. This CDR3 comprises 11 residues. V was cut by 4 bases and J by 3 bases, with 7 bases left in between. The DNA of the CDR3 is TGCAGCGTTGGGGGCAACTACGAGCAGTACTTC. The encoded protein is CSVGGNYEQYF.

This clonotype has at least ten counts. V gene TRBV30 combines with J gene TRBJ2-2; D is possibly TRBD1 or TRBD2 (5 bases each). Trimming pared 4 bases from V and 6 bases from J, leaving 15 bases between. In germline, CDR1 is GTSNPN, CDR2 SVGIG (reference sequence). The CDR3 is 14 amino acids. The CDR3 region is CAWTDSGPPGELFF. CDR3 nucleotides: TGTGCCTGGACCGACTCGGGGCCTCCCGGGGAGCTGTTTTTT.

This rearrangement joins TRBV11-3 to TRBJ1-5; tentatively, D is TRBD1 (5 bases). The CDR3 runs 12 residues. From germline, CDR1 is SGHNT and CDR2 YENEEA. Trimming shortened V by 10 bases and J by 5 bases, and 12 bases separated the two germline ends. CDR3: CAKTAAHQPQHF. In DNA, the CDR3 is TGTGCCAAGACAGCAGCACATCAGCCCCAGCATTTT.

The gene calls are TRBV20-1 and TRBJ2-3; D is tentatively TRBD1 or TRBD2 (5 bases each). The V gene's germline CDR1 is DFQATT and CDR2 SNEGSKA (reference sequence). The V end lost 2 bases, the J end lost 6 bases, and 18 bases lay between the germline ends. The CDR3 runs 15 residues. Here the CDR3 reads CSARNLTGTHDTQYF. CDR3 in DNA: TGCAGTGCTAGAAACCTCACCGGGACGCATGATACGCAGTATTTT.

The chain is built from TRBV18 and TRBJ2-7, with D possibly TRBD2 on 5 matching bases. CDR3 length: 16 residues. The germline V gene encodes CDR1 KGHSH and CDR2 LQKENI. The germline V and J ends were trimmed by 3 bases and 0 bases, with 15 bases remaining between them. The CDR3 region has the DNA TGTGCCAGCTCACCCAGGACGGGAATTAGCTCCTACGAGCAGTACTTC. This encodes CASSPRTGISSYEQYF.

The table lists this clonotype with a few counts. A read error is possible here, since a much larger clone lies one base away. The V call is TRBV7-2, the J call TRBJ2-3, with D possibly being TRBD1 (7 bases). Germline V gene data show CDR1 as SGHTA and CDR2 as FQGNSA. The CDR3 is 17 amino acids. Trimming stripped 0 bases from V and 4 bases from J, with 17 bases between. The CDR3 loop is CASSLARGRGEADTQYF. CDR3 nucleotide sequence: TGTGCCAGCAGCTTAGCTCGCGGCAGGGGGGAGGCAGATACGCAGTATTTT.

A word on this clonotype: A much more abundant neighbour one base away suggests this may be a read error. CDR3: CASSLSLGNQPRHF. The CDR3 DNA reads TGTGCCAGCAGTTTATCTCTGGGCAATCAGCCCCGGCATTTT. The chain couples TRBV27 to TRBJ1-5; D ambiguous. CDR3 length: 14 residues. Per germline, CDR1 MNHEY and CDR2 SMNVEV (reference sequence).

This chain joins TRBV18 and TRBJ1-2, with TRBD1 identical over 9 bases. The CDR3 has 15 amino acids. Germline-derived CDR1 and CDR2 are KGHSH and LQKENI. The trim removed 1 base at V and 6 bases at J, leaving 6 bases unmatched. CDR3 in amino acids: CASSPQGQGVDGYTF. The CDR3 nucleotides read TGTGCCAGCTCACCACAGGGACAGGGTGTTGATGGCTACACCTTC.